Listed below are T cell receptor beta chains from one sample, sequenced in a study of tumor and adjacent non-tumor tissue in lung cancer. MiXCR, run by TCRdb on the multiplex PCR reads, gives a single entry per CDR3 protein. Of over 100,000 distinct CDR3 sequences in the sample, roughly 73% were seen once. Sequenced material: lung tumor tissue. The origin of the receptors is a woman aged 55-69 years with non-small cell lung cancer. Both conserved end residues are part of each CDR3. Each record gives: J gene, clone size, D gene, V gene, CDR3 DNA, CDR3 protein. A D gene is named only where the DNA matches it firmly. Size is stated for part of the rows, as once, few or many counts, or as a class when the clone is expanded.

>TRBJ1-1|NA|NA|TRBV5-6
TGTGCCAGCAGCCCCCCTTGGAGGACGAGCACTGATGCTTTCTTT
CASSPPWRTSTDAFF
>TRBJ1-1|many|NA|TRBV14
TGTGCCAGCAGCCAAGCAGGGATCGTCCGTGAAGCTTTCTTT
CASSQAGIVREAFF
>TRBJ1-2|NA|NA|TRBV20-1
TGCCGTGCTAGAACTCCTACCTATGGCTACACCTTC
CRARTPTYGYTF
>TRBJ2-7|NA|TRBD2|TRBV20-1
TGCAGTGCCGGACTAGCCGAATACGAGCAGTACTTC
CSAGLAEYEQYF
>TRBJ1-4|NA|NA|TRBV7-9
TGTGCCAGCAGCACTTCAGGGGCGCCTGAAAAAGTGTTTTTT
CASSTSGAPEKVFF
>TRBJ2-7|NA|NA|TRBV11-3
TGTGTCAGCAACTTAGATACGGGAACATTCGAGCAGTACTTC
CVSNLDTGTFEQYF
>TRBJ2-2|NA|TRBD1|TRBV11-2
TGTGCCAGAAGCAGGGACAGGGGGCACACCGGGGAGCTGTTTTTT
CARSRDRGHTGELFF
>TRBJ1-1|NA|NA|TRBV29-1
TGCAGCGGGCATACCACTGAAGCCTTCTTC
CSGHTTEAFF
>TRBJ2-7|many|NA|TRBV6-1
TGTGCCAGCAGTGAAACGGGGCTAGCAGGGTACGAGCAGTACTTC
CASSETGLAGYEQYF
>TRBJ1-1|few|NA|TRBV6-6
TGTGCCTGCAGTCTCGGCACAGGACCGACGAACATTGAAGCTTTCTTT
CACSLGTGPTNIEAFF
>TRBJ2-2|NA|NA|TRBV4-3
TGCGCCAGCAGCCGAGGGCCAGCAGGAAGCACCGGGGAGCTGTTTTTT
CASSRGPAGSTGELFF
>TRBJ2-1|NA|NA|TRBV6-2/TRBV6-3
TGTGCCAGTGCCGGTAGCTCCTACAATAAACAGTTCTTC
CASAGSSYNKQFF
>TRBJ2-3|NA|NA|TRBV7-8
TGTGCCAGCAGCCCGGGGCCAGGGACAACTGGCACAGATACGCAGTATTTT
CASSPGPGTTGTDTQYF
>TRBJ2-7|many|NA|TRBV30
TGTGCCTGGAGTAGGGGTAGCCTGGGCGAGCAGTACTTC
CAWSRGSLGEQYF
>TRBJ1-2|few|NA|TRBV5-6
TGTGCCAGCAGCTTGGTGAGGGCGGCCTATGGCTACACCTTC
CASSLVRAAYGYTF
>TRBJ1-2|NA|NA|TRBV5-4
TGTGCCAGCAGCTTACGGAATGATGGGGCCTATGGCTACACCTTC
CASSLRNDGAYGYTF
>TRBJ2-2|NA|NA|TRBV20-1
TGCGGTGTTAGAGCTTACGGGGAGCTGTTTTTT
CGVRAYGELFF
>TRBJ1-2|NA|TRBD1|TRBV6-2/TRBV6-3
TGTGCCAGCAGAACACCGGGACAGGGAAAGGGATGTTATGGCTACACCTTC
CASRTPGQGKGCYGYTF
>TRBJ2-3|NA|NA|TRBV11-2
TGTGCCACCAGCTTACGATCACAGGTTAGCACAGATATACAGTATTTT
CATSLRSQVSTDIQYF
>TRBJ1-6|NA|NA|TRBV29-1
TGCAGTACCGGACACCCTAATTCACCCCTCCACTTT
CSTGHPNSPLHF
>TRBJ2-5|NA|TRBD2|TRBV6-2/TRBV6-3
TGTGCCAGCAACTACCTAGCGGGAGGAGAGACCCAGTACTTC
CASNYLAGGETQYF
>TRBJ2-7|NA|NA|TRBV29-1
TGCAGCGTTTCCTCCGACAGGAGGACCTCGTACAAGCAGTACTTC
CSVSSDRRTSYKQYF
>TRBJ2-2|NA|TRBD1|TRBV6-6
TGTGCCAGTAGAGACAGGGGCGCCGGGGAGCTGCTTTTT
CASRDRGAGELLF
>TRBJ2-5|once|NA|TRBV4-1
TGCGCCAGCAGCCAAGATCGCGATACAGTGGAGACTCAGTACTTC
CASSQDRDTVETQYF
>TRBJ2-3|few|TRBD2|TRBV7-8
TGTGCCAGCAGCTTAGTACTAGCGGGGGGGACAGATACGCAGTATTTT
CASSLVLAGGTDTQYF
>TRBJ2-1|NA|NA|TRBV25-1
TGTACCAGCAGTATACCCACCCTAGGGAATGACCAGTTCTTC
CTSSIPTLGNDQFF
>TRBJ1-5|NA|NA|TRBV5-6
TGTGCCAGCGGCTTCGGGTGGAGCAATCAGCCCCAGCATTTT
CASGFGWSNQPQHF
>TRBJ2-7|NA|NA|TRBV7-2
TGTGCCAACAGCTCCCGTGGTCGCAGGGGCGAGCAGTACTTC
CANSSRGRRGEQYF
>TRBJ2-1|NA|NA|TRBV11-3
TGTGCCAACAGCGTTTTGGAAGTACCAACAAATGAGCAGTTTTTC
CANSVLEVPTNEQFF
>TRBJ2-5|NA|TRBD2|TRBV11-3
TGTGCCAGCAGCTTATTGACTAGCGCGAAGACCAAGTACTTC
CASSLLTSAKTKYF
>TRBJ1-2|few|NA|TRBV4-1
TGCGCCAGTAGCCCAGAAAGGCACTTGAACTATGGCTACACCTTC
CASSPERHLNYGYTF
>TRBJ2-3|NA|NA|TRBV12-3/TRBV12-4
TGTGCCGGCAGTTTAGTGGGGTCCACAGATACACAGTATTTT
CAGSLVGSTDTQYF
>TRBJ2-2|NA|NA|TRBV11-1
TGTGCCAGCAGCCCGCGACTAGTGGGAGAAACCACCGGGGAACTGTTTTTT
CASSPRLVGETTGELFF
>TRBJ2-2|NA|TRBD2|TRBV7-9
TGTGTCACCCAGACTGGGAGGGACCCCACCGGGGAGCTGTTTTTT
CVTQTGRDPTGELFF
>TRBJ2-3|once|NA|TRBV11-3
TGTGCTAGCAGTGGAGATACGCATTATTTT
CASSGDTHYF
>TRBJ1-4|NA|NA|TRBV5-5
TGTGCCAGCAGCTTGCCAAGGGTTAATGAAAAACAGTTTTTT
CASSLPRVNEKQFF
>TRBJ2-7|few|NA|TRBV20-1
TGCAGTGCTAGAGATTCTTTGCGGAGGAGGAGGTATGGGCAGTACTTC
CSARDSLRRRRYGQYF
>TRBJ2-1|NA|NA|TRBV20-1
TGCAGTGCTAGTAATTCGGGCAGTAACATCAACAATGAGCAGTTCTTC
CSASNSGSNINNEQFF
>TRBJ2-3|NA|NA|TRBV6-2/TRBV6-3
TGTGCCAGTAGCTCACCCAACACAGATACGCAGTGTTTT
CASSSPNTDTQCF
>TRBJ2-7|many|NA|TRBV20-1
TGCAGTGCTAGAGACAGGGAGAGCGAGCAGTACTTC
CSARDRESEQYF
>TRBJ2-3|many|TRBD1|TRBV29-1
TGCAGCGTGCGCGACCGGACAGGGACCACAGATACGCAGTATTTT
CSVRDRTGTTDTQYF
>TRBJ1-5|NA|NA|TRBV20-1
TGCAGAGTTGCACCTATCGGCAATCAGCCCCAGCATTTT
CRVAPIGNQPQHF
>TRBJ2-3|NA|NA|TRBV11-3
TGTGCCAGCAGCTTCTTGACATATACGCAGTATTTT
CASSFLTYTQYF
>TRBJ2-1|NA|NA|TRBV6-1
TGTGCCAGCCGATCGAGTGAGAGCCTTACCTACAATGAGCAGTTCTTC
CASRSSESLTYNEQFF
>TRBJ2-1|NA|NA|TRBV20-1
TGCAGTGCACAAGGACAAGGGGGATTCAGTGAGCAGTTCTTC
CSAQGQGGFSEQFF
>TRBJ2-1|NA|TRBD2|TRBV11-3
TGTGCCTGCAGCTTAGAGTTGACTAGCGGGAGTCACAATGAGCACTCCTTC
CACSLELTSGSHNEHSF
>TRBJ1-5|NA|NA|TRBV6-6
TGTGCCAGTAGTCAGACAGACAGGACTAAGCCCCAGCATTTT
CASSQTDRTKPQHF
>TRBJ1-6|NA|NA|TRBV28
TGTACCAGCAGACCTTATTCAACCGGGACGGGGGGTTCACCCCTCCATTTT
CTSRPYSTGTGGSPLHF
>TRBJ2-6|NA|NA|TRBV4-3
TGCGCCAGCTGCCATGATCCAGACTCTGGGGCCAACGTCCTGACTTTC
CASCHDPDSGANVLTF
>TRBJ2-2|NA|NA|TRBV6-5
TGTGCCAGCAATCTCAGACTTAAAACCGGGGAACTGTTTTTT
CASNLRLKTGELFF
>TRBJ1-2|NA|NA|TRBV20-1
TGCATTGCTAGAGACCCAACGATCAACCATGGCTACACCTTC
CIARDPTINHGYTF
>TRBJ2-7|many|NA|TRBV12-3/TRBV12-4
TGTGCCAGCAGTTTAGGCGGTGGTAGCGAGCAGTACTTC
CASSLGGGSEQYF
>TRBJ2-7|NA|NA|TRBV11-2
TGTGCCATCAGCCCACAGGGAAGGGCCTATGAGCAGTACTTC
CAISPQGRAYEQYF